The 25 T cell receptor beta chains presented below share a single source sample, sequenced in a study of beta chain features in type 1 diabetes. Isolated RNA was reverse transcribed in full, so expressed TCRB transcripts were sequenced. This table comes from immunoSEQ multiplex PCR, and its TCRdb copy is limited to in-frame clones, with some not included. The sample consists of about 160,000 clones, approximately 8.1% of them appearing once. The sample consisted of central memory CD4+ T cells from blood. These receptors all come from a man aged 18 to 29 in good health.

This clone was picked up many times. This rearrangement joins TRBV30 to TRBJ2-1; D may be TRBD2 (5 bases). The CDR3 sequence is 14 residues long. Germline lookup yields CDR1 GTSNPN and CDR2 SVGIG (reference sequence). V lost 1 base and J 4 bases, leaving 11 bases between the germline ends. The CDR3 protein is CAWSAIGIYNEQFF. CDR3 DNA sequence: TGTGCCTGGAGTGCCATCGGGATTTACAATGAGCAGTTCTTC.

V gene TRBV7-2 combines with J gene TRBJ2-5, with 14 bases fitting TRBD2. The CDR3 runs to 15 residues. Germline V CDR1 and CDR2: SGHTA, FQGNSA. V was pared by 3 bases and J by 13 bases, with 10 bases of the junction left unmatched. CDR3 amino acids: CASSFDFRTSGGLYF. The CDR3 DNA follows: TGTGCCAGCAGCTTTGATTTTAGGACTAGCGGGGGGTTGTACTTC.

The rearrangement links TRBV29-1 to TRBJ1-4; D gene unclear. Between the trimmed V and J ends, which lost 4 bases and 7 bases, there was a span of 16 bases. This CDR3 region has 14 residues. Germline CDR1 SQVTM, CDR2 ANQGSEA. The CDR3 protein is CSVGERALSEKLFF. Written as DNA, the CDR3 is TGCAGCGTTGGAGAGAGGGCCCTGAGTGAAAAACTGTTTTTT.

In its sample, this clone was seen many times. The chain carries TRBV30 and TRBJ2-7, with 8 bases identical to TRBD2. This CDR3 comprises 13 residues. Germline CDR1 GTSNPN, CDR2 SVGIG (reference sequence). The V and J ends lost 3 bases and 2 bases, in that order; junction bases with no gene match: 3. The CDR3 sequence is CAWRHGGAYEQYF. CDR3 coding DNA: TGTGCCTGGAGGCACGGGGGGGCCTACGAGCAGTACTTC.

This clone occurred a few times. The chain combines TRBV29-1 with TRBJ2-7; perhaps TRBD2 as D (6 bases). The germline V gene encodes CDR1 SQVTM and CDR2 ANQGSEA. V lost 0 bases and J 5 bases, leaving 17 bases between the germline ends. The CDR3 has 15 residues. CDR3 DNA sequence: TGCAGCGTTGAAGAAGTAGTTGCAGGAGGGGACGAGCAGTACTTC. This sequence encodes CSVEEVVAGGDEQYF.

The rearrangement links TRBV4-3 to TRBJ2-3; 8 bases fit TRBD2. This CDR3 has 18 amino acids. Germline V gene data show CDR1 as LGHNA and CDR2 as YSLEER. V trimming: 0 bases; J trimming: 2 bases; junction bases outside the gene matches: 10. The DNA for the CDR3 is TGCGCCAGCAGCCAAGATTTGCTAGCGGGCGCGTCCACAGATACGCAGTATTTT. It yields the protein CASSQDLLAGASTDTQYF.

This clone occurred many times. The chain joins TRBV11-2 to TRBJ2-5; 9 bases line up with TRBD2. The CDR3 consists of 14 residues. Germline CDR1 and CDR2: SGHAT and FQNNGV. V was clipped by 1 base and J by 3 bases; unmatched bases: 0. CDR3 sequence (DNA): TGTGCCAGCAGCTTAGGACTAGCGGAAGAGACCCAGTACTTC. Protein: CASSLGLAEETQYF.

The rearrangement uses TRBV5-1 and TRBJ1-5, with TRBD1 identical over 9 bases. CDR1 and CDR2 from the germline V gene are SGHRS and YFSETQ. This CDR3 contains 14 residues. Trimming at V came to 4 bases and at J to 5 bases, leaving 4 bases not matched to a gene. The CDR3 loop reads CASSEGTGHQPQHF. The CDR3 DNA follows: TGCGCCAGCAGCGAGGGGACAGGGCATCAGCCCCAGCATTTT.

This clone has only one observation. This rearrangement joins TRBV5-1 to TRBJ2-7; TRBD2 matches at 12 bases. Trimming took 4 bases from V and 6 from J; bases not matched to a gene: 8. This CDR3 is 15 amino acids long. Germline V gene data show CDR1 as SGHRS and CDR2 as YFSETQ. Here the CDR3 reads CASSTDLAGGLEQYF. DNA of the CDR3: TGCGCCAGCAGCACCGATCTAGCGGGAGGGCTCGAGCAGTACTTC.

In its sample, this clone was seen many times. The chain couples TRBV29-1 to TRBJ1-2; 9 nucleotides match TRBD1. V lost 3 bases and J lost 4; bases outside the gene matches: 0. Germline values: CDR1 SQVTM, CDR2 ANQGSEA. This CDR3 has 12 amino acids. CDR3 sequence reads: CSVEGQGYGYTF. CDR3 DNA: TGCAGCGTTGAGGGACAGGGCTATGGCTACACCTTC.

This clone was seen a few times. The chain links TRBV9 to TRBJ2-1; no reliable D call. The CDR3 has 14 amino acids. Germline CDR1 is SGDLS and CDR2 is YYNGEE. Deletions cut 0 bases from V and 9 bases from J, with 13 bases between. Here the CDR3 DNA reads TGTGCCAGCAGCGTAGCAAGTGGGCTAAGTGAGCAGTTCTTC. This gives the protein CASSVASGLSEQFF.

This clone came up a few times. The V call is TRBV5-4, the J call TRBJ2-3; maybe TRBD2 (7 bases). The CDR3 is 15 residues long. Trimming stripped 4 bases from V and 1 base from J, with 13 bases between. Germline CDR1 reads SGHNT; CDR2 reads YYREEE (reference sequence). The CDR3 reads CASSGGAGGTDTQYF. In nucleotides, the CDR3 is TGTGCCAGCAGCGGGGGGGCAGGAGGCACAGATACGCAGTATTTT.

This rearrangement joins TRBV7-2 to TRBJ2-7; no definite D call. Near its end, the DNA agrees better with TRBJ2-5, so the J call may be wrong. Germline CDR1 reads SGHTA; CDR2 reads FQGNSA. The CDR3 sequence is 14 residues long. CDR3 loop: CASSLGAGEETQYF. CDR3 nucleotides: TGTGCCAGCAGCTTAGGGGCAGGTGAAGAGACCCAGTACTTC.

A few counts support this clone. The chain recombines TRBV7-2 with TRBJ1-4; unclear D gene. Germline V gene lookup returns CDR1 SGHTA and CDR2 FQGNSA. Trimming took off 5 bases at V and 7 bases at J, with 14 bases between the two ends. The CDR3 contains 14 residues. This CDR3 reads CASSQEGRSEKLFF. CDR3 bases: TGTGCCAGCAGCCAAGAGGGAAGAAGTGAAAAACTGTTTTTT. Filled out from reference TRBV7-2 and TRBJ1-4, the complete variable domain reads GAGVSQSPSNKVTEKGKDVELRCDPISGHTALYWYRQSLGQGLEFLIYFQGNSAPDKSGLPSDRFSAERTGGSVSTLTIQRTQQEDSAVYLCASSQEGRSEKLFFGSGTQLSVL.

J is TRBJ2-5 and V is TRBV15, with a possible D match to TRBD2 (6 bases). CDR3 size: 15 residues. Germline V lookup: CDR1 LNHNV, CDR2 YYDKDF (reference sequence). V was trimmed by 0 bases and J by 1 base, leaving 9 bases between them. The CDR3 nucleotides read TGTGCCACCAGCAGAGACGGAGGGCCCCAAGAGACCCAGTACTTC. Amino acid sequence: CATSRDGGPQETQYF.

CDR3 in DNA: TGTGCCAGCAGTTACGCGACCAGCGACAAAAACATTCAGTACTTC. Encoded protein: CASSYATSDKNIQYF. The V and J genes are TRBV6-6 and TRBJ2-4; D ambiguous. The length of the CDR3 is 15 residues. Germline assignment: CDR1 MNHNY and CDR2 SVGAGI (reference sequence). V lost 2 bases and J lost 3, with 11 bases in between.

The J gene is TRBJ2-5, the V gene TRBV7-9; D uncertain. This CDR3 is 11 amino acids long. The V gene's germline CDR1 is SEHNR and CDR2 FQNEAQ (reference sequence). Between the trimmed V and J ends, which lost 5 bases and 5 bases, there was a span of 6 bases. CDR3 in amino acids: CASSPGETQYF. The CDR3 region has the DNA TGTGCCAGCAGCCCCGGGGAGACCCAGTACTTC.

This clone occurred a few times. The chain is built from TRBV4-2 and TRBJ1-5, with 7 bases that match TRBD1. There are 17 residues in the CDR3. V shed 0 bases, J shed 6 bases, and the junction held 11 bases outside the gene matches. CDR1 LGHNA and CDR2 YNFKEQ come from the germline V gene. The CDR3 loop is CASSQDVGTVLIQPQHF. The CDR3 DNA follows: TGTGCCAGCAGCCAAGACGTTGGGACAGTGTTAATTCAGCCCCAGCATTTT.

The table lists this clone with many counts. The chain couples TRBV30 to TRBJ2-1; 7 bases are a match to TRBD1. CDR1 is GTSNPN and CDR2 is SVGIG in the germline V gene (reference sequence). The CDR3 has 12 amino acids. V was pared by 3 bases and J by 8 bases, with 4 bases of the junction left unmatched. CDR3 in amino acids: CAWSGDSHEQFF. The DNA of the CDR3 is TGTGCCTGGAGCGGGGACAGCCATGAGCAGTTCTTC.

V is TRBV6-6 and J is TRBJ2-7, with D possibly being TRBD1 (6 bases). CDR1 and CDR2 from the germline V gene are MNHNY and SVGAGI (reference sequence). The CDR3 has 13 amino acids. Trimming removed 5 bases from V and 6 bases from J, with 14 bases in between. CDR3 DNA: TGTGCCAGCAGTCTAAAGACAGGTTTCGAGCAGTACTTC. Translated: CASSLKTGFEQYF.

This rearrangement joins TRBV28 to TRBJ2-6; D unresolved. This CDR3 is built from 14 residues. Trimming took off 10 bases at V and 0 bases at J, with 10 bases between the two ends. CDR1 MDHEN and CDR2 SYDVKM come from the germline V gene. CDR3 in amino acids: CATAESSGANVLTF. The DNA for the CDR3 is TGTGCCACCGCGGAGAGCTCTGGGGCCAACGTCCTGACTTTC.

This clone showed up just a few times. This chain connects TRBV18 to TRBJ1-1, with 8 bases identical to TRBD1. V was pared by 3 bases and J by 4 bases, with 13 bases of the junction left unmatched. The CDR3 consists of 17 residues. Germline lookup yields CDR1 KGHSH and CDR2 LQKENI. The chain's CDR3 is CASSPSDRGFRSTEAFF. As DNA, the CDR3 is TGTGCCAGCTCACCGTCTGACAGGGGATTTAGAAGCACTGAAGCTTTCTTT.

The gene calls are TRBV4-1 and TRBJ2-1, with 9 bases lining up with TRBD2. V lost 2 bases to trimming and J lost 7 bases; unmatched junction nucleotides: 9. Per germline, CDR1 MGHRA and CDR2 YSYEKL. The CDR3 spans 16 residues. The CDR3 sequence is CASSQSLAGMNNEQFF. DNA for the CDR3: TGCGCCAGCAGCCAAAGTCTAGCGGGAATGAATAATGAGCAGTTCTTC.

This chain uses TRBV9 with TRBJ2-3, with a possible D match to TRBD2 (6 bases). This CDR3 is 18 amino acids long. Germline assignment: CDR1 SGDLS and CDR2 YYNGEE. Trimming took off 1 base at V and 0 bases at J, with 18 bases between the two ends. CDR3 sequence: CASSVSPGTPYSTDTQYF. The CDR3 coding sequence is TGTGCCAGCAGCGTATCCCCCGGGACTCCATATAGCACAGATACGCAGTATTTT.

This clone turned up a few times. The V call is TRBV7-2, the J call TRBJ1-2; D possibly corresponds to TRBD1 (5 bases). This CDR3 spans 15 amino acids. The ends were cut back, 3 bases at V and 0 bases at J, with 11 bases in the middle. Per germline, CDR1 SGHTA and CDR2 FQGNSA. The CDR3 sequence is CASSFTAGSNYGYTF. The CDR3 DNA sequence: TGTGCCAGCAGCTTTACGGCAGGGTCTAACTATGGCTACACCTTC.